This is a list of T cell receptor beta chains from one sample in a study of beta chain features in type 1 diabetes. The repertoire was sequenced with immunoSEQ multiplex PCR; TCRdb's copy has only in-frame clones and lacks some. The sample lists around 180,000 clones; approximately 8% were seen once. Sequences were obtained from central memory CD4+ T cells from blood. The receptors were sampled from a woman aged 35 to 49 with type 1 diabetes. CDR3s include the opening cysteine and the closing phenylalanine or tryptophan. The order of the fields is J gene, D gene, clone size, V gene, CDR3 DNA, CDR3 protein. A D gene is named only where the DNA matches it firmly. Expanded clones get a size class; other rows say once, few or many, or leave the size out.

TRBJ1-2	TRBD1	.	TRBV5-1	TGCGCCAGCACTCTTACGGGACAGGATAACTATGGCTACACCTTC	CASTLTGQDNYGYTF
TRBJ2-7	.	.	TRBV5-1	TGCGCCAGCAGCCCAACTACCGCCTACGAGCAGTACTTC	CASSPTTAYEQYF
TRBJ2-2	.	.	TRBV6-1	TGTGCCAGCACTTTTCAGGGCAGGGAGCTGTTTTTT	CASTFQGRELFF
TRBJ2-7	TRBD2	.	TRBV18	TGTGCCAGCTCCTTTCCGGGGGGGGACGAGCAGTACTTC	CASSFPGGDEQYF
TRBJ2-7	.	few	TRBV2	TGTGCCAGCAGCTGGAGCTACGAGCAGTACTTC	CASSWSYEQYF
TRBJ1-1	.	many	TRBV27	TGTGCCAGCAGCAGGGGAGGGGGAATTGAAGCTTTCTTT	CASSRGGGIEAFF
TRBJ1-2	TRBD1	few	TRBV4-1	TGCGCCAGCAGCCCAGGGACAGGGGGCGGCTATGGCTACACCTTC	CASSPGTGGGYGYTF
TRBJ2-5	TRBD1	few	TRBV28	TGTGCCAGCAGTTTGACAGGGGGTCAAGAGACCCAGTACTTC	CASSLTGGQETQYF
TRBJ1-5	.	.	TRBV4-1	TGCGCCAGCAGCCAAGTATCAGATCAGCCCCAGCATTTT	CASSQVSDQPQHF
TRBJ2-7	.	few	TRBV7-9	TGTGCCAGCAGCCGAGGGGGGCTAGCGGCCTACGAGCAGTACTTC	CASSRGGLAAYEQYF
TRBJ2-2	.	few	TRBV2	TGTGCCAGCAGTGAATCAGGGGCAGGATTCACCGGGGAGCTGTTTTTT	CASSESGAGFTGELFF
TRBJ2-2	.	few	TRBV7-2	TGTGCCAGCCTCCTTATCCCGAACACCGGGGAGCTGTTTTTT	CASLLIPNTGELFF
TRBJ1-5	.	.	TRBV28	TGTGCCAGCAGTTTTGGGGCAGTCAGTAGCAATCAGCCCCAGCATTTT	CASSFGAVSSNQPQHF
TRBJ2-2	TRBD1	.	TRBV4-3	TGCGCCAGCAGCCAAGGGCAGGGGGCAGGCGGGGAGCTGTTTTTT	CASSQGQGAGGELFF
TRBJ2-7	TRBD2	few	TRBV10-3	TGTGCCATCAGTGGGGGGGGTGAGCAGTACTTC	CAISGGGEQYF
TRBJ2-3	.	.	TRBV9	TGTGCCAGCAGCGTAGCTGAACAGGGTACGCAGTATTTT	CASSVAEQGTQYF
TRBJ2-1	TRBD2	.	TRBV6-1	TGTGCCAGCAGGGAATCCGGGACTAGCTCCTACAATGAGCAGTTCTTC	CASRESGTSSYNEQFF
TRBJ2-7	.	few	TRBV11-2	TGTGCCAGCAGCTTAACGGCAGGGACTTACGAGCAGTACTTC	CASSLTAGTYEQYF
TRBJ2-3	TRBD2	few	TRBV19	TGTGCCAGTAGACGGACTAGACCCTTCACAGATACGCAGTATTTT	CASRRTRPFTDTQYF
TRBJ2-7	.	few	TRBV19	TGTGCCAGTAGTAGGCCAGGAGGATCCTACGAGCAGTACTTC	CASSRPGGSYEQYF
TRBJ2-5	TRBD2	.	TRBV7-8	TGTGCCAGCGCCGGGGGGGCTCCCCAAGAGACCCAGTACTTC	CASAGGAPQETQYF
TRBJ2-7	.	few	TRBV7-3	TGTGCCAGCAGCTTTTCCACAGAGTACGAGCAGTACTTC	CASSFSTEYEQYF
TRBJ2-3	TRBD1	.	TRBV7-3	TGTGCCAGCAGCTTTACGGGACAGTACACAGATACGCAGTATTTT	CASSFTGQYTDTQYF
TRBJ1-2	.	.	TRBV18	TGTGCCAGCTCACCCGGTGTTTCGGTTGGCTACACCTTC	CASSPGVSVGYTF
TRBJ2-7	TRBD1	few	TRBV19	TGTGCCAGTAGTACGCCGGGACAGGCCTACGAGCAGTACTTC	CASSTPGQAYEQYF
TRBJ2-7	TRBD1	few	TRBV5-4	TGTGCCAGCAGCTCGACAGGGGCCGAGCAGTACTTC	CASSSTGAEQYF
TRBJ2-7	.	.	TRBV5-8	TGTGCCAGCAGCTTTTCCCACTCCTACGAGCAGTACTTC	CASSFSHSYEQYF
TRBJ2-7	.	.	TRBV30	TGTGCCTGGAGCCTTTCGGTCCGCGAGCAGTACTTC	CAWSLSVREQYF
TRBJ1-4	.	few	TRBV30	TGTGCCTGGAGCCAGGGACACGAAAAACTGTTTTTT	CAWSQGHEKLFF
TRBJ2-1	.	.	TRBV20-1	TGCAGCGCGGTATACAATGAGCAGTTCTTC	CSAVYNEQFF
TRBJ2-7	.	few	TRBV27	TGTGCCAGCTCCCGGGCGGGGCTCTACGAGCAGTACTTC	CASSRAGLYEQYF
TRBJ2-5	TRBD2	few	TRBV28	TGTGCCAGCAGTTCAAGCGGGGGGTCAGAGACCCAGTACTTC	CASSSSGGSETQYF
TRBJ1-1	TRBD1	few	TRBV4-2	TGTGCCAGCAGCCAAGAAGGACAGGGGAGCGCTGAAGCTTTCTTT	CASSQEGQGSAEAFF
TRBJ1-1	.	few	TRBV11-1	TGTGCCAGCAGCGCGACGAGGGACACTGAAGCTTTCTTT	CASSATRDTEAFF
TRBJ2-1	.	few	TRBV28	TGTTCTCTCGGGAGAGGACTTTACAATGAGCAGTTCTTC	CSLGRGLYNEQFF
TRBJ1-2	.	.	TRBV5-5	TGTGCCAGCAGCTTACAGAGCGGCTACACCTTC	CASSLQSGYTF
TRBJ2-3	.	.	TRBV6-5	TGTGCCAGCAGTTACAGGGGTACCACAGATACGCAGTATTTT	CASSYRGTTDTQYF
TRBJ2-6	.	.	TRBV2	TGTGCCAGCGCATCACAGGGTTTAAGTGGGGCCAACGTCCTGACTTTC	CASASQGLSGANVLTF
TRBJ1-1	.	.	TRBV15	TGTGCCACCAGTATCAGGGGGAACACTGAAGCTTTCTTT	CATSIRGNTEAFF
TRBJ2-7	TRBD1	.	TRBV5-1	TGCGCCAGCAGCTTCGGAGGACAGGGTCCCTACGAGCAGTACTTC	CASSFGGQGPYEQYF
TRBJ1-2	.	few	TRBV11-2	TGTGCCAGCAGCTTAGAAAATCAAAACTATGGCTACACCTTC	CASSLENQNYGYTF
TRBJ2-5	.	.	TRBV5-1	TGCGCCAGCAGCGGCGGGACTCCGGTGGAGACCCAGTACTTC	CASSGGTPVETQYF
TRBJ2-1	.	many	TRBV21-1	TGTGCCAGCGGGAGGGGCCACTACAATGAGCAGTTCTTC	CASGRGHYNEQFF
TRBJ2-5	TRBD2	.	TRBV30	TGTGCCTGGAGTCGGGGGGAGGTGGAGGAGACCCAGTACTTC	CAWSRGEVEETQYF
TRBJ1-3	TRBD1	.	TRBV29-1	TGCAGCGTCGGACAGGGAGGAAACACCATATATTTT	CSVGQGGNTIYF
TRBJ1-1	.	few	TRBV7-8	TGTGCCAGCAGCTATAGCAGGGACACTGAAGCTTTCTTT	CASSYSRDTEAFF
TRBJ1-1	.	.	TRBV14	TGTGCCAGCAGCCAATTTCGGACATCGGCTGAAGCTTTCTTT	CASSQFRTSAEAFF
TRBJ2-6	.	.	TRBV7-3	TGTGCCAGCAGCGTTCTATCAGGTACTGGGGCCAACGTCCTGACTTTC	CASSVLSGTGANVLTF
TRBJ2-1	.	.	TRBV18	TGTGCCAGCTCACCACAGAATGCAGGGGTGGTAAATGAGCAGTTCTTC	CASSPQNAGVVNEQFF
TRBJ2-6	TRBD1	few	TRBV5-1	TGCGCCAGCAGCTTTGGGACAGGGGACTCTGGGGCCAACGTCCTGACTTTC	CASSFGTGDSGANVLTF
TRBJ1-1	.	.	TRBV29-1	TGCAGCGTTGGGGCGAGCCTTAGGGAAGCTTTCTTT	CSVGASLREAFF
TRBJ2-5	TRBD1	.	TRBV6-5	TGTGCCAGCAGTTACGCAGGGACAGGGGGCCGCGAGACCCAGTACTTC	CASSYAGTGGRETQYF
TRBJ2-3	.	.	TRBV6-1	TGTGCCAGCAGTGAACGGGAGAGGGATACGCAGTATTTT	CASSERERDTQYF